Detailed here is one TCR beta chain. Its antigen is undetermined. No sorting of T cells preceded isolation of total RNA from whole blood. The CDR3 contains 16 residues. Germline CDR1 SEHNR, CDR2 FQNEAQ (reference sequence). The sample is drawn from a study of monozygotic twins with inflammatory bowel disease. Findings and limits, study-wide: For repertoire similarity, concordant twins did not differ from discordant twins, possibly because power was limited.

For every TCR library, approximately 3,300 ng of total RNA was used. For each CDR3 protein, TCRdb gives one entry from its re-call of the 5' RACE reads, without DNA. The sample data list approximately 400,000 distinct CDR3 sequences. Material for sequencing was blood. The chain uses TRBV7-9 and TRBJ1-1; TCRdb designates TRBD1, a call that cannot be tested without DNA. The TCR was taken from a human donor with ulcerative colitis or Crohn's disease, or a healthy co-twin of an affected twin (not recorded which). Here the CDR3 reads CASSFLNRGLNTEAFF.